This TCR beta chain emerged from a study of response to subunit inactivated influenza vaccine. A word on this clonotype: Antigen: not known.

V shed 0 bases, J shed 4 bases, and the junction held 3 bases outside the gene matches. The CDR3 consists of 15 residues. The germline V gene has CDR1 DFQATT and CDR2 SNEGSKA (reference sequence). Study findings and constraints: Only a handful of new T cells, the authors suggested, are recruited with each seasonal influenza vaccination.

TCRdb recomputed calls from the RT-PCR reads with MiXCR, one row per CDR3 protein. The top ten clones hold roughly 40% of a sample with under 200,000 distinct CDR3 sequences, roughly a tenth of them seen once. This specimen was CD8+ T cells sorted from PBMCs, taken roughly 24 months after vaccination. The clonotype comes from a man between 50 and 70 years old who received an inactivated influenza vaccine. The chain uses TRBV20-1 and TRBJ2-1, with 10 nucleotides matching TRBD2. CDR3 sequence reads: CSARDPAGGYNEQFF. The CDR3 DNA reads TGCAGTGCTAGAGATCCAGCGGGAGGGTACAATGAGCAGTTCTTC.